This T cell receptor beta chain was captured in a study of CD8+ T cells in alopecia areata. Regarding the study as a whole: Mice showed clearer TCR sharing than patients did, a gap that was possibly HLA-related. Tissue-resident alphabeta T cells belonging to normal skin likewise get sequenced within scalp specimens.

V lost 10 bases, J lost 2 bases, and 17 bases lay in between. CDR1 MNHEY and CDR2 SMNVEV come from the germline V gene (reference sequence). The CDR3 is 15 amino acids. The sequencing template was cDNA reverse transcribed from extracted RNA. Assay: immunoSEQ multiplex PCR; the TCRdb copy retains only in-frame clones and omits some. The sample contains roughly 200,000 clones, 63% of which appear only once. For this clone: Antigen: not known.

This chain joins TRBV27 and TRBJ2-2; D perhaps matches TRBD2 (5 bases). This clonotype was sampled from a human donor with alopecia areata. The specimen was CD4+ T cells sorted from blood, collected at week 0. CDR3 nucleotide sequence: TGTGCCACCAAGGTTAGAGGGCTTAACACCGGGGAGCTGTTTTTT. This codes for CATKVRGLNTGELFF.